The 8 T cell receptor beta chains listed next were all sequenced from one sample in a study of T cells in Graves' hyperthyroidism and ophthalmopathy. Template material for amplifying TCR beta CDR3 regions consisted of RNA transcripts. The HTBI set primed first-round TCR CDR3 RT-PCR. TCRdb ran MiXCR on the multiplex PCR reads and lists one entry per CDR3 protein. The sample consists of about 380,000 distinct CDR3 sequences, less than 20% of them appearing once. Sequenced input: blood. These receptors were collected from a man aged 18 to 30 with Graves' ophthalmopathy.

V is TRBV4-2 and J is TRBJ2-7, with 8 bases that match TRBD1. The V gene's germline CDR1 is LGHNA and CDR2 YNFKEQ. After removal of 0 bases from V and 2 bases from J, the junction contained 6 bases not matched to a gene. CDR3 length: 16 amino acids. The CDR3 region has the DNA TGTGCCAGCAGCCAAGAGAAGACAGGGGAAACCTACGAGCAGTACTTC. Protein sequence: CASSQEKTGETYEQYF.

In its sample, this clonotype was seen many times. This chain links TRBV18 with TRBJ2-7; unclear D gene. CDR3 length equals 15 residues. Germline V gene sequence: CDR1 KGHSH, CDR2 LQKENI. Trimming cost V 1 base and J 5 bases, with 15 bases left between them. CDR3 DNA sequence: TGTGCCAGCTCACCACGTGGTGGGGATACCCACGAGCAGTACTTC. Encoded protein: CASSPRGGDTHEQYF.

The chain combines TRBV9 with TRBJ2-1; possibly TRBD1 or TRBD2 for D (5 bases each). From germline, CDR1 is SGDLS and CDR2 YYNGEE. V was pared by 0 bases and J by 10 bases, with 11 bases between. The CDR3 has 13 residues. CDR3 DNA: TGTGCCAGCAGCGTAGGGGACCAAAGCGAGCAGTTCTTC. As protein: CASSVGDQSEQFF.

This sequence joins TRBV20-1 and TRBJ1-1; no firm D call. The CDR3 is 14 amino acids. Looked up from germline, CDR1 is DFQATT and CDR2 is SNEGSKA (reference sequence). CDR3 DNA: TGCAGCGCCCGCATGGGCGCGACAAACACTGAAGCTTTCTTT. Its protein is CSARMGATNTEAFF.

This clonotype was counted many times. The chain is built from TRBV11-2 and TRBJ2-3; D is perhaps TRBD1 or TRBD2 (5 bases each). V lost 3 bases and J 0 bases, leaving 13 bases between the germline ends. This CDR3 has 16 amino acids. The germline gives CDR1 SGHAT, CDR2 FQNNGV. CDR3: CASSFTGTLSTDTQYF. Written as DNA, the CDR3 is TGTGCCAGCAGCTTTACCGGGACCCTTAGCACAGATACGCAGTATTTT.

On this clonotype itself: This sequence may be a read error, since a much larger clone differs from it by one base. Here the CDR3 omits its conserved ending phenylalanine or tryptophan, so a read error is the likely source. V gene TRBV10-2 combines with J gene TRBJ1-1, with D possibly being TRBD1 (6 bases). Germline V CDR1 and CDR2: WSHSY, SAAADI. V lost 3 bases, J lost 1 base, and 15 bases lay in between. This CDR3 spans 16 amino acids. The CDR3 loop reads CASSDPGASRNTEAFL. CDR3 sequence (DNA): TGCGCCAGCAGTGACCCAGGGGCGTCAAGGAACACTGAAGCTTTCCTT.

The chain employs TRBV3-1 and TRBJ2-6, with D possibly being TRBD1 or TRBD2 (5 bases each). Trimming cost V 4 bases and J 2 bases, with 18 bases left between them. Germline lookup yields CDR1 LGHDT and CDR2 YNNKEL (reference sequence). The CDR3 is made up of 18 amino acids. The CDR3 reads CASSLFRGPEAGANVLTF. As DNA, the CDR3 is TGTGCCAGCAGCCTTTTCCGGGGCCCTGAGGCTGGGGCCAACGTCCTGACTTTC.

This clonotype appeared once. The CDR3 DNA sequence: TGTGCCAGCTCAATTGTACTAGCGGGGAACACCGGGGAGCTGTTTTTT. It specifies CASSIVLAGNTGELFF. V usage is TRBV18 and J usage is TRBJ2-2, with 9 bases lining up with TRBD2. V gave up 5 bases and J gave up 1 base; unmatched junction bases: 5. The CDR3 is 16 residues long. CDR1 and CDR2 (germline): KGHSH, LQKENI.